Below are 3 T cell receptor beta chains sequenced from a single sample in a study of early T cells in non-severe SARS-CoV-2 infection. TCRdb analysed the 5' RACE reads with MiXCR anew, one entry per CDR3 protein. The sample contains about 26,000 distinct CDR3 sequences, over 4.5% of which appear only once. Sequenced input: whole blood. The receptors were sampled from an adult who was a healthcare worker with PCR-confirmed SARS-CoV-2 infection or an uninfected control (not recorded which).

In its sample, this clonotype was seen many times. The rearrangement uses TRBV7-7 and TRBJ2-7; D remains unclear. V was shortened by 5 bases and J by 1 base, with 15 bases between the two germline ends. The CDR3 has 15 amino acids. Germline CDR1 SSHAT, CDR2 FNYEAQ (reference sequence). The CDR3 nucleotides read TGTGCCAGCAGCCCCGGTCGGCCATATTCCTACGAGCAGTACTTC. It encodes CASSPGRPYSYEQYF.

This clonotype was counted ten times or more. This chain links TRBV20-1 with TRBJ1-1; 9 bases are a match to TRBD1. Germline CDR1 and CDR2: DFQATT and SNEGSKA (reference sequence). This CDR3 contains 12 residues. DNA of the CDR3: TGCAGCCTGGACAGGGGTAGCACTGAAGCTTTCTTT. Its translation is CSLDRGSTEAFF.

This clonotype has a count of ten or more. The rearrangement uses TRBV28 and TRBJ2-3, with unresolved D. This CDR3 contains 13 residues. Trimming left V 2 bases short and J 10 bases short, with 13 bases between. The germline gives CDR1 MDHEN, CDR2 SYDVKM. CDR3 sequence reads: CASSLRASTAQYF. The CDR3 nucleotides read TGTGCCAGCAGTTTAAGGGCGAGTACCGCGCAGTATTTT.